These 21 T cell receptor beta chains originate from one sample sequenced in a study of cytomegalovirus exposure and HLA in healthy donors. The PCR ran on 60 Vbeta and 13 Jbeta primers. Measured with immunoSEQ multiplex PCR; TCRdb has only the in-frame clones, and not every one. Of 150,000 to 200,000 clones in the sample, just under 80% are singletons; the top ten hold 9.7%. The sample consisted of PBMCs. Receptor source: a man aged 18 to 29 in good health and CMV-seropositive.

The CDR3 here is CASSRKGDRGREKLFF. Written as DNA, the CDR3 is TGTGCCAGCAGCCGCAAGGGGGACAGGGGGCGCGAAAAACTGTTTTTT. The J gene is TRBJ1-4, the V gene TRBV7-9, with 12 bases fitting TRBD1. The ends lost 5 bases at V and 8 bases at J; junction bases unmatched: 9. CDR1 is SEHNR, CDR2 FQNEAQ, per germline (reference sequence). The CDR3 is made up of 16 amino acids. Looking up the rest from reference TRBV7-9 and TRBJ1-4 gives the full variable domain: DTGVSQNPRHKITKRGQNVTFRCDPISEHNRLYWYRQTLGQGPEFLTYFQNEAQLEKSRLLSDRFSAERPKGSFSTLEIQRTEQGDSAMYLCASSRKGDRGREKLFFGSGTQLSVL.

This rearrangement joins TRBV23-1 to TRBJ1-2; TRBD1 might be the D (5 bases). TRBV23-1 is designated an ORF whose function remains uncertain. This CDR3 contains 15 residues. Trimming stripped 7 bases from V and 5 bases from J, with 20 bases between. The CDR3 sequence: CASTESKGQRYGYTF. The CDR3 DNA sequence: TGCGCCAGCACCGAATCGAAAGGACAAAGATATGGCTACACCTTC.

In this sample, this clone turned up once. The V and J genes are TRBV27 and TRBJ1-2; D may be TRBD1 (6 bases). Trimming pared 3 bases from V and 3 bases from J, leaving 11 bases between. The CDR3 runs 14 residues. Looked up from germline, CDR1 is MNHEY and CDR2 is SMNVEV (reference sequence). The CDR3 sequence: CASSFQGKYYGYTF. CDR3 coding DNA: TGTGCCAGCAGTTTTCAGGGGAAATACTATGGCTACACCTTC.

This clone was counted a single time. V usage is TRBV5-5 and J usage is TRBJ1-2, with no clear D. Trimming took 5 bases from V and 4 from J, leaving 18 bases between them. This CDR3 spans 15 amino acids. Germline CDR1 is SGHKS and CDR2 is YYEKEE (reference sequence). CDR3 region: CASSPSGVDGYGYTF. CDR3 bases: TGTGCCAGCAGTCCCTCGGGTGTTGATGGCTATGGCTACACCTTC.

This sequence joins TRBV7-9 and TRBJ1-3; D gene ambiguous. Germline CDR1 and CDR2: SEHNR and FQNEAQ (reference sequence). This CDR3 is 17 amino acids long. V lost 3 bases, J lost 2 bases, and 17 bases lay in between. As DNA, the CDR3 is TGTGCCAGCAGCTTCGAACTCTACGGGGTTACTGGAAACACCATATATTTT. Translation gives CASSFELYGVTGNTIYF.

The gene calls are TRBV13 and TRBJ2-7; 10 bases are a match to TRBD2. The germline V gene has CDR1 PRHDT and CDR2 FYEKMQ (reference sequence). The J segment lost 3 bases and the V segment lost 1 base, leaving 3 bases of the junction unmatched. The CDR3 contains 15 residues. The CDR3: CASSLVASGGYEQYF. The CDR3 DNA follows: TGTGCCAGCAGCTTAGTAGCTAGCGGGGGCTACGAGCAGTACTTC.

The rearrangement uses TRBV19 and TRBJ1-1; weak D call: TRBD1 (6 bases). The CDR3 totals 14 residues. V was shortened by 5 bases and J by 4 bases, with 14 bases between the two germline ends. The germline gives CDR1 LNHDA, CDR2 SQIVND (reference sequence). The CDR3 DNA follows: TGTGCCAGTAGTGCAGGGGTGTGGAGCACTGAAGCTTTCTTT. Its protein product is CASSAGVWSTEAFF.

This clone was seen only once. V is TRBV5-1 and J is TRBJ2-5; 9 bases agree with TRBD1. The CDR3 spans 15 residues. CDR1 is SGHRS and CDR2 is YFSETQ in the germline V gene. V dropped 4 bases and J dropped 4; count of bases not matched to a gene: 8. CDR3 sequence (DNA): TGCGCCAGCAGCCAGGGGACAGGGTTGTCAGAGACCCAGTACTTC. Translating it yields CASSQGTGLSETQYF.

The J gene is TRBJ1-1, the V gene TRBV19; TRBD1 matches 8 bases. The V segment lost 1 base and the J segment 4 bases; nucleotides outside the gene matches: 5. The length of the CDR3 is 15 residues. CDR1 and CDR2 (germline): LNHDA, SQIVND (reference sequence). The CDR3 DNA reads as TGTGCCAGTAGTATAGGGGGCAGGGGGCCCACTGAAGCTTTCTTT. Translated: CASSIGGRGPTEAFF.

This chain uses TRBV5-1 with TRBJ2-2; tentatively, D is TRBD2 (5 bases). Trimming removed 0 bases at V and 5 bases at J, with 17 bases between. CDR1 SGHRS and CDR2 YFSETQ come from the germline V gene. CDR3 length: 17 amino acids. The CDR3 reads CASSLAALVGRTGELFF. CDR3 DNA sequence: TGCGCCAGCAGCTTGGCCGCACTAGTGGGGAGAACCGGGGAGCTGTTTTTT.

J is TRBJ2-5 and V is TRBV5-1; 9 bases map to TRBD1. The DNA end is more similar to TRBJ2-7, so the J call may be wrong. Germline V lookup: CDR1 SGHRS, CDR2 YFSETQ. This CDR3 spans 14 amino acids. CDR3 nucleotides: TGCGCCAGCAGCCCCCTAGGACAGGGGTTCGAGCAGTACTTC. Translating it yields CASSPLGQGFEQYF.

The count of this clone is one. This chain's CDR3 is CASRAPGQGPPSNQPQHF. The CDR3 DNA reads TGTGCCAGCAGAGCACCGGGACAGGGGCCCCCTAGCAATCAGCCCCAGCATTTT. The chain recombines TRBV2 with TRBJ1-5; TRBD1 matches 10 bases. This CDR3 is 18 amino acids long. The V segment lost 6 bases and the J segment 0 bases; nucleotides outside the gene matches: 11. Germline-derived CDR1 and CDR2 are SNHLY and FYNNEI. The full variable domain, its missing parts supplied by reference TRBV2 and TRBJ1-5, is EPEVTQTPSHQVTQMGQEVILRCVPISNHLYFYWYRQILGQKVEFLVSFYNNEISEKSEIFDDQFSVERPDGSNFTLKIRSTKLEDSAMYFCASRAPGQGPPSNQPQHFGDGTRLSIL.

J is TRBJ2-3 and V is TRBV9; 7 bases agree with TRBD1. The CDR3 spans 17 residues. The germline V gene encodes CDR1 SGDLS and CDR2 YYNGEE. The ends lost 0 bases at V and 1 base at J; junction bases unmatched: 8. CDR3 region: CASSVVPQGVGTDTQYF. CDR3 bases: TGTGCCAGCAGCGTAGTCCCCCAGGGGGTCGGCACAGATACGCAGTATTTT.

The chain combines TRBV6-6 with TRBJ2-1, with D possibly being TRBD1 (7 bases). The CDR3 is 13 amino acids. The V gene's germline CDR1 is MNHNY and CDR2 SVGAGI (reference sequence). Trimming took 8 bases from V and 14 from J, leaving 22 bases between them. CDR3 DNA: TGTGCCAGCGTCATCGCCCCAGGGGGGCTTGAGTTCTTC. Translation: CASVIAPGGLEFF.

This clone has just a few counts. DNA for the CDR3: TGTGCCAGCAGACCGACAGGGGCCGGAAACACCATATATTTT. This encodes CASRPTGAGNTIYF. The rearrangement joins TRBV2 to TRBJ1-3, with 8 bases fitting TRBD1. CDR1 SNHLY and CDR2 FYNNEI come from the germline V gene. With V trimmed by 6 bases and J by 4 bases, 5 bases remained unmatched. This CDR3 region has 14 residues. Full variable domain (outside the CDR3, taken from reference TRBV2 and TRBJ1-3): EPEVTQTPSHQVTQMGQEVILRCVPISNHLYFYWYRQILGQKVEFLVSFYNNEISEKSEIFDDQFSVERPDGSNFTLKIRSTKLEDSAMYFCASRPTGAGNTIYFGEGSWLTVV.

V gene TRBV4-2 combines with J gene TRBJ2-1; 9 bases are a match to TRBD2. This CDR3 is 16 amino acids long. Germline V gives CDR1 LGHNA, CDR2 YNFKEQ. V was clipped by 0 bases and J by 2 bases; unmatched bases: 2. In nucleotides, the CDR3 is TGTGCCAGCAGCCAAGAGTTAGCGGGAGCCTACAATGAGCAGTTCTTC. Translating gives CASSQELAGAYNEQFF.

The rearrangement uses TRBV11-2 and TRBJ1-1; tentative D call: TRBD1 (5 bases). Trimming pared 5 bases from V and 4 bases from J, leaving 20 bases between. The CDR3 is 16 residues long. The V gene's germline CDR1 is SGHAT and CDR2 FQNNGV. The CDR3 spells CASSNPLGGGSTEAFF. DNA of the CDR3: TGTGCCAGCAGCAACCCGTTGGGGGGTGGGAGCACTGAAGCTTTCTTT.

V and J are TRBV7-9 and TRBJ1-2, with a weak D call TRBD1 (6 bases). The CDR3 runs 15 residues. Deletions cut 5 bases from V and 6 bases from J, with 19 bases between. Germline CDR1 reads SEHNR; CDR2 reads FQNEAQ (reference sequence). CDR3 in DNA: TGTGCCAGCAGCCCATTACCAGGGGCGATCGATGGCTACACCTTC. This codes for CASSPLPGAIDGYTF.

This rearrangement joins TRBV7-9 to TRBJ1-3; D uncertain. CDR1 and CDR2 (germline): SEHNR, FQNEAQ (reference sequence). This CDR3 has 16 residues. Trimming cost V 5 bases and J 0 bases, with 14 bases left between them. The CDR3 coding sequence is TGTGCCAGCAGCCTGGGTTGGAGATCCTCTGGAAACACCATATATTTT. Its protein is CASSLGWRSSGNTIYF.

This clone has only a few counts. The CDR3 loop reads CASSLPGQGAGETQYF. CDR3 nucleotide sequence: TGCGCCAGCAGCTTACCGGGACAGGGGGCGGGTGAGACCCAGTACTTC. This chain connects TRBV5-1 to TRBJ2-5; TRBD1 agrees at 12 bases. Germline CDR1 reads SGHRS; CDR2 reads YFSETQ. CDR3 length: 16 residues. V was clipped by 2 bases and J by 5 bases; unmatched bases: 7.

V gene TRBV6-1 combines with J gene TRBJ2-1, with 9 bases identical to TRBD1. Germline CDR1 is MNHNS and CDR2 is SASEGT. V was clipped by 7 bases and J by 8 bases; unmatched bases: 12. This CDR3 comprises 15 residues. DNA of the CDR3: TGTGCCAGCACCCGAAGGTCGGGACAGGGAGATGAGCAGTTCTTC. Residues: CASTRRSGQGDEQFF.